A selection of T cell receptor beta chains follows, all from one sample in a study of response to subunit inactivated influenza vaccine. TCRdb re-analysed the RT-PCR reads in MiXCR, keeping a single row per CDR3 protein. The table records about 540,000 distinct CDR3 sequences, less than 25% of them present only once. These data also formed part of another study, on T cells expressing NK-cell markers.

The sequencing here drew on CD4+ T cells sorted from PBMCs, taken about 12 days after vaccination. The receptor source for this set is a man aged 45-60 years who received an inactivated influenza vaccine. Each CDR3 is given with its conserved first and last residue. Each record gives: V gene, clone size, J gene, D gene, CDR3 protein, CDR3 DNA. The D gene is left open where the match is weak. Size values are once, few and many counts, or a class for expanded clones, and some rows have none.

>TRBV7-2|few|TRBJ2-7|-
CASSSVVDTSYEQYF
TGTGCCAGCAGCAGCGTGGTAGATACATCCTACGAGCAGTACTTC
>TRBV28|-|TRBJ2-4|TRBD1
CASSRDDRGVNIQYF
TGTGCCAGCAGCCGCGACGACAGGGGTGTAAACATTCAGTACTTC
>TRBV20-1|few|TRBJ2-3|-
CSVSSTVTQYF
TGCAGTGTCTCGTCGACAGTTACGCAGTATTTT
>TRBV7-8|many|TRBJ2-5|TRBD2
CASSLSSGMDQETQYF
TGTGCCAGCAGCCTCAGTAGCGGGATGGATCAAGAGACCCAGTACTTC
>TRBV7-2|many|TRBJ2-1|TRBD1
CASRTGFFNEQFF
TGTGCCAGCAGGACAGGGTTTTTCAATGAGCAGTTCTTC
>TRBV21-1|many|TRBJ2-5|-
CASSKEFQEMYQETQYF
TGTGCCAGCAGCAAAGAATTCCAGGAGATGTACCAAGAGACCCAGTACTTC
>TRBV10-3|many|TRBJ1-1|-
CAIMGLSPTEAFF
TGTGCCATCATGGGTCTAAGTCCCACTGAAGCTTTCTTT
>TRBV12-3/TRBV12-4|-|TRBJ2-1|-
CASSSQSVSNEQFF
TGTGCCAGCAGTTCTCAATCCGTCAGCAATGAGCAGTTCTTC
>TRBV2|few|TRBJ2-7|-
CASRGDAAYEQYF
TGTGCCAGCAGAGGAGACGCAGCCTACGAGCAGTACTTC
>TRBV20-1|-|TRBJ1-1|-
CSARAAFF
TGCAGTGCTAGGGCGGCTTTCTTT
>TRBV7-8|few|TRBJ1-2|TRBD1
CASSLDRTGRHGYTF
TGTGCCAGCAGCTTAGATAGGACAGGGCGACATGGCTACACCTTC
>TRBV11-2|few|TRBJ1-1|TRBD1
CASSLGRGPNTEAFF
TGTGCCAGCAGCTTAGGGAGGGGGCCCAACACTGAAGCTTTCTTT
>TRBV5-1|-|TRBJ1-1|-
CASSKQVGVNTEAFF
TGCGCCAGCAGCAAACAAGTCGGGGTGAACACTGAAGCTTTCTTT
>TRBV11-2|-|TRBJ2-5|-
CASSLVGAMETQYF
TGTGCCAGCAGCTTAGTGGGGGCGATGGAGACCCAGTACTTC
>TRBV18|-|TRBJ2-5|-
CASSPARATQYF
TGTGCCAGCTCACCGGCGCGAGCGACCCAGTACTTC
>TRBV4-2|few|TRBJ2-2|-
CASSQVGGELFF
TGTGCCAGCAGCCAAGTGGGGGGCGAGCTGTTTTTT
>TRBV6-5|-|TRBJ1-6|-
CASSYSRGSPLHF
TGTGCCAGCAGTTACTCGAGGGGATCACCCCTCCACTTT
>TRBV4-3|-|TRBJ2-6|-
CASSQGGRVPGANVLTF
TGCGCCAGCAGCCAAGGGGGCAGGGTACCTGGGGCCAACGTCCTGACTTTC
>TRBV10-3|-|TRBJ2-7|-
CAISGSFRSYEQYF
TGTGCCATCAGTGGAAGTTTTCGCTCCTACGAGCAGTACTTC
>TRBV6-2/TRBV6-3|-|TRBJ2-1|-
CASSYSVAGASYNEQFF
TGTGCCAGCAGTTACTCGGTGGCAGGTGCATCCTACAATGAGCAGTTCTTC
>TRBV7-2|many|TRBJ2-5|TRBD1
CASSPAMARGQETQYF
TGTGCCAGCAGCCCGGCCATGGCCAGGGGACAGGAGACCCAGTACTTC
>TRBV15|-|TRBJ1-4|-
CATSRDMTAPEKLFF
TGTGCCACCAGCAGAGATATGACAGCGCCTGAAAAACTGTTTTTT
>TRBV19|-|TRBJ2-1|-
CASSRPDRSYNEQFF
TGTGCCAGTAGTAGACCAGACCGCTCCTACAATGAGCAGTTCTTC
>TRBV9|-|TRBJ2-3|TRBD2
CASSERLASSTDTQYF
TGTGCCAGCAGCGAGAGACTAGCGTCGAGCACAGATACGCAGTATTTT
>TRBV29-1|few|TRBJ2-5|TRBD1
CSVRGRGPQETQYF
TGCAGCGTTCGGGGCAGGGGGCCTCAAGAGACCCAGTACTTC
>TRBV6-2/TRBV6-3|-|TRBJ2-3|TRBD1
CASSYSDRDTDTQYF
TGTGCCAGCAGTTACTCCGACAGGGACACAGATACGCAGTATTTT
>TRBV7-6|few|TRBJ1-5|-
CASSSGITGSNQPQHF
TGTGCCAGCAGCTCGGGAATTACAGGGAGCAATCAGCCCCAGCATTTT
>TRBV9|-|TRBJ2-1|TRBD2
CASSVRPILRGYFGEQFF
TGTGCCAGCAGCGTGCGCCCCATTTTGCGGGGGTATTTTGGTGAGCAGTTCTTC
>TRBV29-1|many|TRBJ2-1|TRBD2
CSAHGLAGTSGNEQFF
TGCAGCGCACACGGACTAGCGGGGACCTCTGGGAATGAGCAGTTCTTC
>TRBV7-2|-|TRBJ2-7|TRBD2
CASSPPGLAGGRPHSYEQYF
TGTGCCAGCAGTCCCCCGGGACTAGCGGGAGGCCGACCGCATTCCTACGAGCAGTACTTC
>TRBV6-5|-|TRBJ2-7|TRBD2
CASSRDISGASYEQYF
TGTGCCAGCAGCCGAGATATAAGCGGGGCCTCCTACGAGCAGTACTTC
>TRBV10-3|-|TRBJ1-2|-
CAISDYKDRYGYTF
TGTGCCATCAGTGATTACAAGGACCGTTATGGCTACACCTTC
>TRBV7-9|few|TRBJ2-7|-
CASSLGHKPREQYF
TGTGCCAGCAGCTTAGGGCATAAGCCCCGCGAGCAGTACTTC
>TRBV29-1|many|TRBJ2-1|-
CSVGVARDIEQFF
TGCAGCGTTGGGGTAGCGAGAGATATTGAGCAGTTCTTC
>TRBV7-2|few|TRBJ2-6|-
CASSLGGGAVLTF
TGTGCCAGCAGCTTAGGAGGGGGGGCCGTCCTGACTTTC
>TRBV6-1|-|TRBJ1-4|TRBD1
CASSSPGTGREKLFF
TGTGCCAGCAGTAGTCCCGGGACAGGGAGGGAAAAACTGTTTTTT
>TRBV20-1|-|TRBJ2-2|TRBD2
CSARSGGSTGELFF
TGCAGTGCTAGATCGGGGGGAAGCACCGGGGAGCTGTTTTTT
>TRBV19|-|TRBJ2-2|TRBD2
CASRTSGGARRTGELFF
TGTGCCAGTAGGACTAGCGGGGGGGCCCGGCGGACCGGGGAGCTGTTTTTT
>TRBV19|-|TRBJ1-1|TRBD1
CASSIVLPGQGNTEAFF
TGTGCCAGTAGTATAGTTTTACCGGGACAGGGGAACACTGAAGCTTTCTTT